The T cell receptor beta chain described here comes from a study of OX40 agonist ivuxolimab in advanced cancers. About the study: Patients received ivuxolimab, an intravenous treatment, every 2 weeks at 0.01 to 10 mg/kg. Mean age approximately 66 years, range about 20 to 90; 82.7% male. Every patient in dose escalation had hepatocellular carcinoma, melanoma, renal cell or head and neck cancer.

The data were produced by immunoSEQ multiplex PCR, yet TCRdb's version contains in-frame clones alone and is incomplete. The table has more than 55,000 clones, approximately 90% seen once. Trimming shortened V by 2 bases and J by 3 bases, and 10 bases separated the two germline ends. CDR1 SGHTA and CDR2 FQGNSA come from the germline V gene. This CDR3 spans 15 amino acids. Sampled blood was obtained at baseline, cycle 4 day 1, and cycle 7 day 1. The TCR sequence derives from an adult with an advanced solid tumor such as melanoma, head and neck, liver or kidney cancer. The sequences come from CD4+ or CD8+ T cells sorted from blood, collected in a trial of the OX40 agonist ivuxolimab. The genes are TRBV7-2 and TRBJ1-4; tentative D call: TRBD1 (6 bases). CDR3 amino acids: CASSLQGLPNEKLFF. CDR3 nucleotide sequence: TGTGCCAGCAGCTTACAGGGGCTTCCTAATGAAAAACTGTTTTTT.